The T cell receptor beta chain described here comes from a study of T cells in Graves' hyperthyroidism and ophthalmopathy. Across the study: Staff took peripheral blood when the initial diagnosis was made, before any treatment began.

The sample holds many counts of this clonotype. Its target is not known. Whole-study findings and limits: Stable hyperthyroidism was separated from ophthalmopathy by a model based on 13 V-J features.

The study included ophthalmopathy patients with Clinical Activity Score at least 3, NOSPECS grade at least 4 and duration under 3 months. TCR beta CDR3 region amplification was performed from RNA transcripts. The HTBI set primed first-round TCR CDR3 RT-PCR. TCRdb recomputed calls from the multiplex PCR reads with MiXCR, one row per CDR3 protein. The sample records around 600,000 distinct CDR3 sequences, 14% being singletons. Germline V gives CDR1 MNHEY, CDR2 SVGAGI. The CDR3 length is 15 residues. Trimming took 2 bases from V and 5 from J, leaving 15 bases between them. The receptor was isolated from a woman younger than 35 with Graves' ophthalmopathy. Sequenced input: blood. The chain couples TRBV6-5 to TRBJ1-2; D is unclear. CDR3: CASSYDPGLTYGYTF. CDR3 sequence (DNA): TGTGCCAGCAGTTACGATCCAGGTCTGACATATGGCTACACCTTC.